Below, 27 T cell receptor beta chains from the same sample are listed, as sequenced in a study of T-cell reconstitution after alpha-beta-depleted transplantation in children. Unique molecular identifiers tagged the TCRbeta library. In TCRdb, the PCR reads were re-called with MiXCR into one record per CDR3 protein. The data hold 250,000 to 300,000 distinct CDR3 sequences, with about a tenth observed a single time. The sample consisted of PBMCs, taken before TCRalphabeta/CD19-depleted stem cell transplant. All receptors derive from a boy under three years old with acute myeloid leukemia, due to receive a stem cell transplant.

This clonotype occurred many times. The chain uses TRBV11-2 and TRBJ2-1, with D hard to call. CDR3 length: 13 amino acids. Germline values: CDR1 SGHAT, CDR2 FQNNGV. Trimming pared 4 bases from V and 7 bases from J, leaving 11 bases between. CDR3 DNA sequence: TGTGCCAGCAGCTCTCCACACTTTAATGAGCAGTTCTTC. Translating gives CASSSPHFNEQFF.

This clonotype was observed many times. This chain links TRBV19 with TRBJ1-5, with 8 nucleotides matching TRBD1. The CDR3 has 14 amino acids. Germline values: CDR1 LNHDA, CDR2 SQIVND (reference sequence). Unmatched junction bases numbered 6, after V lost 5 bases and J lost 6 bases. CDR3 nucleotides: TGTGCCAGTAGTGTCCGGGACAGGAGTCAGCCCCAGCATTTT. Encoded protein: CASSVRDRSQPQHF.

The chain joins TRBV7-9 to TRBJ2-3; possibly TRBD2 for D (7 bases). CDR1 is SEHNR, CDR2 FQNEAQ, per germline (reference sequence). CDR3 length: 17 amino acids. Trimming left V 3 bases short and J 5 bases short, with 21 bases between. Here the CDR3 DNA reads TGTGCCAGCAGCTTCAGTCGTCGGGGGGCACGGGGAGATACGCAGTATTTT. It translates to CASSFSRRGARGDTQYF. The full variable domain, in which reference TRBV7-9 and TRBJ2-3 provide the parts outside the CDR3, is DTGVSQNPRHKITKRGQNVTFRCDPISEHNRLYWYRQTLGQGPEFLTYFQNEAQLEKSRLLSDRFSAERPKGSFSTLEIQRTEQGDSAMYLCASSFSRRGARGDTQYFGPGTRLTVL.

The rearrangement joins TRBV7-2 to TRBJ2-1; 8 bases line up with TRBD2. Germline V gene lookup returns CDR1 SGHTA and CDR2 FQGNSA. CDR3 length: 14 residues. V was clipped by 7 bases and J by 8 bases; unmatched bases: 10. CDR3 sequence reads: CASTAAGGGDEQFF. Here the CDR3 DNA reads TGTGCCAGCACGGCCGCGGGGGGCGGGGATGAGCAGTTCTTC.

This clonotype was observed many times. The V call is TRBV10-3, the J call TRBJ2-1, with D tentatively TRBD2 (5 bases). V lost 0 bases and J 5 bases, leaving 17 bases between the germline ends. The CDR3 has 17 amino acids. Germline CDR1 reads ENHRY; CDR2 reads SYGVKD. Here the CDR3 reads CAISESGRPSPNNEQFF. As DNA, the CDR3 is TGTGCCATCAGTGAGTCTGGACGTCCTAGCCCGAACAATGAGCAGTTCTTC.

This clonotype was detected ten times or more. The chain links TRBV6-6 to TRBJ1-2, with D hard to call. CDR1 is MNHNY, CDR2 SVGAGI, per germline (reference sequence). CDR3 length equals 13 residues. V was trimmed by 5 bases and J by 5 bases, leaving 12 bases between them. In nucleotides, the CDR3 is TGTGCCAGCAGTCCTGAGACTGATTATGGCTACACCTTC. Encoded protein: CASSPETDYGYTF.

At least ten counts were recorded for this clonotype. One end of the junction fails to match germline, which may point to a read error. The chain is built from TRBV24-1 and TRBJ1-1; unclear D gene. Germline values: CDR1 KGHDR, CDR2 SFDVKD. The CDR3 is 19 residues long. CDR3 DNA: TGTGCCACCGCACTGGAGTGGCAGCAAGGACGGGATAGGAACACTGAATCTTTCTTT. Residues: CATALEWQQGRDRNTESFF.

With respect to this clonotype: A much larger clone differs from this one at a single base, so this may be a read error. The V and J genes are TRBV28 and TRBJ2-7; D gene uncertain. Germline lookup yields CDR1 MDHEN and CDR2 SYDVKM. CDR3 size: 13 residues. Trimming took 5 bases from V and 2 from J, leaving 10 bases between them. CDR3 loop: CASSGPVPYEQYF. In DNA form, the CDR3 reads TGTGCCAGCAGTGGACCGGTGCCCTACGAGCAGTACTTC.

Details on this clonotype: A much larger clone lies one base from this, so it may be a read error. The CDR3 loop reads CASIRSGATYGYTF. CDR3 bases: TGTGCCAGCATCAGGTCAGGGGCGACCTATGGCTACACCTTC. This rearrangement joins TRBV7-2 to TRBJ1-2; D perhaps matches TRBD1 (6 bases). The germline CDR1 and CDR2 sequences are SGHTA and FQGNSA. Deletions cut 7 bases from V and 4 bases from J, with 16 bases between. This CDR3 is 14 amino acids long.

This clonotype was picked up one time. The genes are TRBV18 and TRBJ2-7; D is possibly TRBD2 (6 bases). The CDR3 consists of 15 residues. Germline loops: CDR1 KGHSH, CDR2 LQKENI. Trimming removed 1 base at V and 1 base at J, with 11 bases between. The CDR3 loop reads CASSPLSRGSYEQYF. DNA of the CDR3: TGTGCCAGCTCACCACTATCCCGGGGGTCCTACGAGCAGTACTTC.

This clonotype was observed many times. V gene TRBV27 combines with J gene TRBJ2-7; weak D call: TRBD1 (6 bases). From germline, CDR1 is MNHEY and CDR2 SMNVEV (reference sequence). V lost 6 bases to trimming and J lost 1 base, with 13 bases between them. The CDR3 loop spans 14 amino acids. The CDR3 region is CASSFDRQSYEQYF. CDR3 DNA: TGTGCCAGCAGCTTCGACAGGCAGTCCTACGAGCAGTACTTC.

There are many counts of this clonotype. The gene calls are TRBV5-1 and TRBJ1-2; TRBD1 is a possible D gene (5 bases). Germline values: CDR1 SGHRS, CDR2 YFSETQ. Trimming removed 0 bases at V and 6 bases at J, with 6 bases between. The CDR3 has 12 residues. The DNA for the CDR3 is TGCGCCAGCAGCTTGGAGGGGAATGGCTACACCTTC. This gives the protein CASSLEGNGYTF. Complete variable domain (other parts from reference TRBV5-1 and TRBJ1-2): KAGVTQTPRYLIKTRGQQVTLSCSPISGHRSVSWYQQTPGQGLQFLFEYFSETQRNKGNFPGRFSGRQFSNSRSEMNVSTLELGDSALYLCASSLEGNGYTFGSGTRLTVV.

This clonotype was seen only a few times. The rearrangement joins TRBV20-1 to TRBJ2-6; D gene uncertain. CDR3 length: 13 amino acids. V lost 3 bases and J lost 0, with 3 bases in between. Germline CDR1 is DFQATT and CDR2 is SNEGSKA (reference sequence). CDR3 amino acids: CSASISGANVLTF. The CDR3, as DNA: TGCAGTGCTAGTATCTCTGGGGCCAACGTCCTGACTTTC.

This clonotype appeared many times. The V gene is TRBV6-1, the J gene TRBJ2-5; tentatively, D is TRBD2 (5 bases). Germline V gene lookup returns CDR1 MNHNS and CDR2 SASEGT. CDR3 length equals 13 residues. The germline V and J ends were trimmed by 6 bases and 5 bases, with 13 bases remaining between them. This chain's CDR3 is CASRIPGLETQYF. CDR3 DNA: TGTGCCAGCAGGATCCCTGGACTGGAGACCCAGTACTTC.

This clonotype occurred a few times. The chain has TRBV29-1 and TRBJ2-6, with no clear D. Germline V gene sequence: CDR1 SQVTM, CDR2 ANQGSEA. V was trimmed by 4 bases and J by 0 bases, leaving 10 bases between them. CDR3 length: 15 residues. In nucleotides, the CDR3 is TGCAGCGTTGGAGTGTCTAGCTCTGGGGCCAACGTCCTGACTTTC. It is translated as CSVGVSSSGANVLTF.

The rearrangement links TRBV2 to TRBJ2-4, with D possibly TRBD1 on 6 matching bases. CDR1 and CDR2 from the germline V gene are SNHLY and FYNNEI. V was trimmed by 4 bases and J by 0 bases, leaving 13 bases between them. This CDR3 has 16 residues. CDR3 DNA: TGTGCCAGCAGTGCGACAGGACAGCTAGCCAAAAACATTCAGTACTTC. Translated: CASSATGQLAKNIQYF.

This clonotype was counted ten times or more. The V and J genes are TRBV10-3 and TRBJ1-4, with D possibly being TRBD1 (5 bases). Germline-derived CDR1 and CDR2 are ENHRY and SYGVKD. This CDR3 comprises 15 residues. Between the trimmed V and J ends, which lost 2 bases and 4 bases, there was a span of 11 bases. The CDR3 region has the DNA TGTGCCATCAGTGAGAGAGGGACCTTTAATGAAAAACTGTTTTTT. It encodes CAISERGTFNEKLFF.

This clonotype was observed many times. The rearrangement joins TRBV6-5 to TRBJ2-7; possibly TRBD2 for D (6 bases). The CDR3 length is 17 residues. V lost 2 bases to trimming and J lost 7 bases, with 24 bases between them. Germline V gives CDR1 MNHEY, CDR2 SVGAGI. The CDR3 nucleotides are TGTGCCAGCAGTTACGGGCATAGGCGGGGTGATGCCTTGGAGCAGTACTTC. This gives the protein CASSYGHRRGDALEQYF.

The table lists this clonotype with a few counts. This chain links TRBV5-1 with TRBJ2-7; a possible D gene is TRBD1 (5 bases). CDR1 and CDR2 (germline): SGHRS, YFSETQ. Trimming took 5 bases from V and 5 from J, leaving 17 bases between them. This CDR3 region has 14 residues. As DNA, the CDR3 is TGCGCCAGCAGAAATGTGACAGCGACCCACGAGCAGTACTTC. It encodes CASRNVTATHEQYF.

With respect to this clonotype: A read error may be the cause here, since a much bigger clone is one base away. Because it lacks the conserved phenylalanine or tryptophan at the end, this CDR3 is likely a read error. The V and J genes are TRBV5-1 and TRBJ2-6, with D uncertain. Germline V lookup: CDR1 SGHRS, CDR2 YFSETQ. V gave up 2 bases and J gave up 3 bases, with 6 bases separating them. This CDR3 has 14 amino acids. As DNA, the CDR3 is TGCGCCAGCAGCTTATTGGATGGGGCCAACGTCCTGACTTCC. It is translated as CASSLLDGANVLTS.

There are many counts of this clonotype. V and J are TRBV30 and TRBJ1-2, with 10 nucleotides matching TRBD1. The germline V gene encodes CDR1 GTSNPN and CDR2 SVGIG (reference sequence). The CDR3 covers 15 residues. J lost 3 bases, V lost 0 bases, and 4 bases had no gene match. This chain's CDR3 is CAWSVPGQGYYGYTF. As DNA, the CDR3 is TGTGCCTGGAGTGTACCGGGACAGGGGTACTATGGCTACACCTTC.

There are many counts of this clonotype. The rearrangement joins TRBV6-2 or TRBV6-3 to TRBJ2-1, with 7 nucleotides matching TRBD2. This CDR3 region has 15 residues. Trimming took 4 bases from V and 7 from J; bases not matched to a gene: 10. Per germline, CDR1 MNHEY and CDR2 SVGEGT. The CDR3 spells CASSSGLGIVNEQFF. The CDR3 DNA reads as TGTGCCAGCAGTTCAGGACTAGGTATCGTAAATGAGCAGTTCTTC.

This clonotype was observed at least ten times. At one end the junction does not follow the germline gene, possibly because of a read error. The chain recombines TRBV7-7 with TRBJ2-5; the match to TRBD2 covers 9 bases. Germline loops: CDR1 SSHAT, CDR2 FNYEAQ (reference sequence). The CDR3 length is 14 residues. The CDR3 protein is CASSRSGGGETQYF. CDR3 DNA: TGTGCTAGCAGCCGTAGCGGGGGTGGGGAGACCCAGTACTTC.

V and J are TRBV11-2 and TRBJ2-1; 8 nucleotides match TRBD1. V lost 5 bases to trimming and J lost 8 bases; unmatched junction nucleotides: 11. The CDR3 runs 15 residues. CDR1 is SGHAT and CDR2 is FQNNGV in the germline V gene. CDR3 sequence reads: CASSLYRGLKDEQFF. CDR3 DNA sequence: TGTGCCAGCAGCCTTTACAGGGGGTTGAAGGATGAGCAGTTCTTC.

This clonotype came up many times. V is TRBV24-1 and J is TRBJ2-7; D possibly matches TRBD1 or TRBD2 (5 bases each). Germline values: CDR1 KGHDR, CDR2 SFDVKD. Trimming left V 6 bases short and J 8 bases short, with 13 bases between. The CDR3 is 12 residues long. The CDR3 here is CATSRKEGKQYF. CDR3 DNA sequence: TGTGCCACCAGTAGGAAAGAGGGGAAGCAGTACTTC.

This clonotype came up many times. The gene calls are TRBV12-3 or TRBV12-4 and TRBJ2-3, with 7 bases fitting TRBD2. V dropped 8 bases and J dropped 0; count of bases not matched to a gene: 5. This CDR3 region has 14 residues. CDR3 DNA: TGTGCCAGCTGGGGGGGGTCGAGCACAGATACGCAGTATTTT. Translation: CASWGGSSTDTQYF.

This clonotype was recorded many times. The chain has TRBV29-1 and TRBJ2-4; D is ambiguous. The ends were cut back, 3 bases at V and 2 bases at J, with 8 bases in the middle. There are 13 residues in the CDR3. Germline CDR1 is SQVTM and CDR2 is ANQGSEA. The CDR3 DNA is TGCAGCGTTGAGGGTCGGACCAAAAACATTCAGTACTTC. Translating it yields CSVEGRTKNIQYF.